The present T cell receptor beta chain was sequenced within a study of T cells in narcolepsy. Study outcomes and limitations: No autoreactive T cell clone sequences appeared in some memory CD4+ repertoires. Autoreactive clonotypes reportedly recurred in blood of same and different patients, not controls. HCRT-specific and TRIB2-specific autoreactive clonotypes appeared among same-patient CSF and blood CD4+ clonotypes.

CDR3 length: 15 residues. CDR1 and CDR2 from the germline V gene are SNHLY and FYNNEI. The V end was cut by 6 bases, the J end by 0 bases, with 11 bases between. Generated by immunoSEQ multiplex PCR, the TCRdb table keeps only in-frame clones and is missing some. Of 15,000 to 17,000 clones in the sample, roughly 87% were seen once. The sample holds one count of this clone. Its specificity is unknown. J is TRBJ1-4 and V is TRBV2; D remains ambiguous. The receptor was derived from a human donor in good health. Sequenced sample: memory (CD45RA-) CD4+ T cells from blood. CDR3 sequence reads: CASSSSPATNEKLFF. The CDR3 DNA sequence: TGTGCCAGCAGCTCATCCCCGGCAACTAATGAAAAACTGTTTTTT.